What follows are 32 T cell receptor beta chains derived from one specimen sequenced in a study of blood T cell repertoires in COVID-19. Measured with immunoSEQ multiplex PCR; TCRdb has only the in-frame clones, and not every one. The table includes roughly 330,000 clones, over 80% detected once. Material for sequencing was PBMCs or T cells enriched from blood (not recorded which). Source of these receptors: a man younger than 45 who had recovered from COVID-19.

The chain carries TRBV7-2 and TRBJ2-3, with TRBD1 as a possible D gene (6 bases). The CDR3 has 15 residues. Trimming pared 5 bases from V and 6 bases from J, leaving 18 bases between. Germline CDR1 is SGHTA and CDR2 is FQGNSA. The CDR3 region is CASSIGTLEGDTQYF. The DNA for the CDR3 is TGTGCCAGCAGCATCGGGACACTTGAGGGGGATACGCAGTATTTT.

At least ten counts were recorded for this clone. J is TRBJ1-1 and V is TRBV18; the match to TRBD1 covers 10 bases. Germline CDR1 KGHSH, CDR2 LQKENI. J gave up 0 bases and V 3 bases, and 4 bases lay outside the gene matches. CDR3 length equals 16 residues. The CDR3 nucleotides are TGTGCCAGCTCACCTTGGGGACAGGGGTTGAACACTGAAGCTTTCTTT. Translation gives CASSPWGQGLNTEAFF.

This clone was observed a few times. The chain couples TRBV5-1 to TRBJ2-2; 7 bases align to TRBD1. This CDR3 is built from 14 residues. V shed 1 base, J shed 6 bases, and the junction held 3 bases outside the gene matches. In germline, CDR1 is SGHRS, CDR2 YFSETQ. In nucleotides, the CDR3 is TGCGCCAGCAGCTTGTATACAGGGGCCGGGGAGCTGTTTTTT. Translated, it gives CASSLYTGAGELFF.

This clone has only a few counts. The chain joins TRBV5-1 to TRBJ2-7; 10 nucleotides align to TRBD2. The CDR3 has 14 residues. From germline, CDR1 is SGHRS and CDR2 YFSETQ. V trimming: 1 base; J trimming: 2 bases; junction bases outside the gene matches: 0. CDR3 amino acids: CASSLSGGAYEQYF. CDR3 coding DNA: TGCGCCAGCAGCTTGAGCGGGGGGGCCTACGAGCAGTACTTC. Together with reference TRBV5-1 and TRBJ2-7, the CDR3 gives the full variable domain: KAGVTQTPRYLIKTRGQQVTLSCSPISGHRSVSWYQQTPGQGLQFLFEYFSETQRNKGNFPGRFSGRQFSNSRSEMNVSTLELGDSALYLCASSLSGGAYEQYFGPGTRLTVT.

This clone showed up just once. The rearrangement links TRBV7-9 to TRBJ1-1; D gene ambiguous. V lost 1 base and J 3 bases, leaving 9 bases between the germline ends. Germline CDR1 reads SEHNR; CDR2 reads FQNEAQ (reference sequence). The CDR3 sequence is 14 residues long. The CDR3 sequence: CASSLVGWDTEAFF. The CDR3 region has the DNA TGTGCCAGCAGCTTAGTGGGCTGGGACACTGAAGCTTTCTTT.

In its sample, this clone was seen a few times. The chain recombines TRBV19 with TRBJ1-4, with TRBD1 matching over 7 bases. V lost 5 bases and J lost 6; bases outside the gene matches: 9. The length of the CDR3 is 15 residues. Germline CDR1 reads LNHDA; CDR2 reads SQIVND (reference sequence). CDR3 protein: CASSRSGTEHEKLFF. The CDR3 region has the DNA TGTGCCAGTAGTCGTTCCGGGACAGAGCATGAAAAACTGTTTTTT.

The V and J genes are TRBV5-1 and TRBJ1-5; 7 bases fit TRBD1. The CDR3 has 14 amino acids. Trimming cost V 4 bases and J 7 bases; bases outside gene matches: 8. Germline V gives CDR1 SGHRS, CDR2 YFSETQ. Here the CDR3 reads CASSRQGLGQPQHF. The CDR3 bases are TGCGCCAGCAGCCGACAGGGTTTGGGCCAGCCCCAGCATTTT. Complete variable domain (other parts from reference TRBV5-1 and TRBJ1-5): KAGVTQTPRYLIKTRGQQVTLSCSPISGHRSVSWYQQTPGQGLQFLFEYFSETQRNKGNFPGRFSGRQFSNSRSEMNVSTLELGDSALYLCASSRQGLGQPQHFGDGTRLSIL.

This clone came up a few times. The chain employs TRBV18 and TRBJ1-6; maybe TRBD1 (6 bases). This CDR3 has 13 amino acids. Germline assignment: CDR1 KGHSH and CDR2 LQKENI. Trimming stripped 3 bases from V and 7 bases from J, with 7 bases between. The CDR3 sequence: CASSPQGNSPLHF. DNA for the CDR3: TGTGCCAGCTCACCGCAGGGGAATTCACCCCTCCACTTT.

The CDR3 region has the DNA TGTGCCAGCAGCGAAACGACTAGCGTAGAGACCCAGTACTTC. Residues: CASSETTSVETQYF. The rearrangement links TRBV11-2 to TRBJ2-5; 8 bases map to TRBD2. The germline CDR1 and CDR2 sequences are SGHAT and FQNNGV. This CDR3 spans 14 amino acids. V was clipped by 5 bases and J by 4 bases; unmatched bases: 6.

The chain recombines TRBV9 with TRBJ2-1; 8 bases are a match to TRBD2. With 1 base clipped from V and 9 bases from J, the junction kept 6 bases outside the gene matches. CDR1 and CDR2 from the germline V gene are SGDLS and YYNGEE. CDR3 size: 14 residues. The CDR3: CASSVSSGVGEQFF. The CDR3 DNA reads as TGTGCCAGCAGCGTAAGTAGCGGGGTAGGTGAGCAGTTCTTC.

CDR3 residues: CASSSGTGNNSPLHF. CDR3 nucleotides: TGTGCCAGCAGCTCCGGGACAGGGAACAATTCACCCCTCCACTTT. The V call is TRBV7-9, the J call TRBJ1-6; TRBD1 matches at 9 bases. Germline V gene sequence: CDR1 SEHNR, CDR2 FQNEAQ (reference sequence). After removal of 4 bases from V and 7 bases from J, the junction contained 5 bases not matched to a gene. The CDR3 covers 15 residues.

The chain employs TRBV21-1 and TRBJ2-5; the D call of TRBD1 is as the table states it, not checked on the DNA. TRBV21-1 is a known pseudogene. This CDR3 spans 15 amino acids. CDR3 protein: CASSKGTGNQETQYF. The CDR3 nucleotides read TGTGCCAGCAGCAAAGGAACAGGTAACCAAGAGACCCAGTACTTC.

This chain joins TRBV7-9 and TRBJ1-3; D unclear. CDR3 length equals 15 residues. Germline CDR1 reads SEHNR; CDR2 reads FQNEAQ (reference sequence). Trimming took off 3 bases at V and 0 bases at J, with 9 bases between the two ends. CDR3 sequence: CASSLGSHSGNTIYF. CDR3 sequence (DNA): TGTGCCAGCAGCTTGGGCAGCCACTCTGGAAACACCATATATTTT.

The chain uses TRBV19 and TRBJ1-2; D is possibly TRBD1 (5 bases). Germline assignment: CDR1 LNHDA and CDR2 SQIVND (reference sequence). The V and J ends lost 5 bases and 4 bases respectively, with 11 bases between them. The CDR3 covers 13 residues. CDR3 coding DNA: TGTGCCAGTAGTGTCGACAGCATCTATGGCTACACCTTC. Encoded protein: CASSVDSIYGYTF.

V and J are TRBV6-5 and TRBJ1-6; tentatively, D is TRBD1 (6 bases). The CDR3 length is 14 residues. CDR1 and CDR2 from the germline V gene are MNHEY and SVGAGI. The V gene lost 2 bases and the J gene lost 10 bases, with 12 bases spanning the gap. CDR3 in DNA: TGTGCCAGCAGTTACCAGGGGCTTAGGTCACCCCTCCACTTT. Protein product: CASSYQGLRSPLHF.

The CDR3 bases are TGTGCCAGCAGCTCCGGACTAGCGCCAGATACGCAGTATTTT. Amino acid sequence: CASSSGLAPDTQYF. The V and J genes are TRBV11-2 and TRBJ2-3, with TRBD2 matching 9 bases. The V gene end was trimmed by 4 bases and the J gene end by 4 bases; junction bases not matched to a gene: 3. CDR3 length: 14 residues. Germline V gene sequence: CDR1 SGHAT, CDR2 FQNNGV.

This CDR3 reads CAISESGEGHEQFF. The CDR3 DNA reads as TGTGCCATCAGTGAGTCCGGGGAGGGACACGAGCAGTTCTTC. V usage is TRBV10-3 and J usage is TRBJ2-1, with D possibly TRBD2 on 7 matching bases. Germline V gene sequence: CDR1 ENHRY, CDR2 SYGVKD. The CDR3 runs to 14 residues. V was cut by 0 bases and J by 10 bases, with 13 bases left in between.

The chain recombines TRBV12-2 with TRBJ1-4. TRBV12-2 represents a pseudogene. The CDR3 runs to 17 residues. CDR3 sequence (DNA): TGTGCAAGTCGCGCGGCCGGATGGGGGGCAACTAATGAAAAACTGTTTTTT. It codes for CASRAAGWGATNEKLFF.

The gene calls are TRBV19 and TRBJ2-6; 7 nucleotides align to TRBD2. This CDR3 region has 16 residues. In germline, CDR1 is LNHDA, CDR2 SQIVND (reference sequence). Trimming removed 0 bases from V and 3 bases from J; junction bases left unmatched: 2. The CDR3 region is CASSIERGSGANVLTF. The DNA of the CDR3 is TGTGCCAGTAGTATAGAGCGGGGGAGTGGGGCCAACGTCCTGACTTTC.

The V gene is TRBV10-1, the J gene TRBJ2-2; tentative D call: TRBD1 (6 bases). Trimming cost V 4 bases and J 1 base, with 10 bases left between them. The germline V gene encodes CDR1 WNHNN and CDR2 SYGVQD (reference sequence). CDR3 length equals 15 residues. The DNA for the CDR3 is TGCGCCAGCAGTGGGCAGGGGAGGAACACCGGGGAGCTGTTTTTT. Its protein product is CASSGQGRNTGELFF.

This rearrangement joins TRBV6-1 to TRBJ2-5; TRBD1 agrees at 10 bases. Trimming at V came to 4 bases and at J to 8 bases, leaving 13 bases not matched to a gene. This CDR3 comprises 16 residues. Per the germline V gene, CDR1 is MNHNS and CDR2 is SASEGT. The CDR3 bases are TGTGCCAGCAGTGTTGCCGGGACAGGGGTCCAAGCTACCCAGTACTTC. It is translated as CASSVAGTGVQATQYF.

The chain uses TRBV9 and TRBJ1-4; 8 nucleotides match TRBD1. The length of the CDR3 is 14 residues. The V and J ends lost 3 bases and 13 bases, in that order; junction bases with no gene match: 11. Looked up from germline, CDR1 is SGDLS and CDR2 is YYNGEE. The CDR3 DNA sequence: TGTGCCAGCAGCGATACCGACAGGGGATTCCGACTGTTTTTT. Protein product: CASSDTDRGFRLFF.

V usage is TRBV5-6 and J usage is TRBJ2-7; D gene ambiguous. CDR3 length equals 13 residues. Trimming stripped 1 base from V and 5 bases from J, with 10 bases between. The germline CDR1 and CDR2 sequences are SGHDT and YYEEEE. The CDR3 DNA reads TGTGCCAGCAGCTTGAGTCAGTTGAACGAGCAGTACTTC. Its translation is CASSLSQLNEQYF.

The chain recombines TRBV30 with TRBJ2-3, with D possibly being TRBD2 (5 bases). CDR3 size: 15 residues. V was shortened by 0 bases and J by 2 bases, with 12 bases between the two germline ends. Germline V gives CDR1 GTSNPN, CDR2 SVGIG (reference sequence). The CDR3 loop is CAWSVGGLPTDTQYF. Written as DNA, the CDR3 is TGTGCCTGGAGTGTCGGCGGACTCCCCACAGATACGCAGTATTTT. The complete variable domain, with remaining parts taken from reference TRBV30 and TRBJ2-3, reads SQTIHQWPATLVQPVGSPLSLECTVEGTSNPNLYWYRQAAGRGLQLLFYSVGIGQISSEVPQNLSASRPQDRQFILSSKKLLLSDSGFYLCAWSVGGLPTDTQYFGPGTRLTVL.

The chain recombines TRBV14 with TRBJ2-5; 9 bases match TRBD1. Germline V lookup: CDR1 SGHDN, CDR2 FVKESK. Unmatched junction bases numbered 8, after V lost 4 bases and J lost 5 bases. The CDR3 has 15 amino acids. The chain's CDR3 is CASSLLGQGGETQYF. The CDR3 coding sequence is TGTGCCAGCAGCCTACTGGGACAGGGAGGGGAGACCCAGTACTTC.

V usage is TRBV6-5 and J usage is TRBJ2-7; no definite D call. CDR3 size: 16 residues. Germline V gene lookup returns CDR1 MNHEY and CDR2 SVGAGI. Trimming cost V 0 bases and J 0 bases, with 12 bases left between them. CDR3 residues: CASSYSAGSASYEQYF. In nucleotides, the CDR3 is TGTGCCAGCAGTTACTCGGCCGGGTCTGCCTCCTACGAGCAGTACTTC.

The chain employs TRBV2 and TRBJ1-5, with a tentative D call TRBD1 (5 bases). The CDR3 extends over 16 amino acids. Per the germline V gene, CDR1 is SNHLY and CDR2 is FYNNEI. Trimming took 6 bases from V and 2 from J, leaving 17 bases between them. Here the CDR3 DNA reads TGTGCCAGCAGGGGGTCATTTGGACAACGCAATCAGCCCCAGCATTTT. Translating gives CASRGSFGQRNQPQHF.

The rearrangement uses TRBV5-5 and TRBJ2-7, with 9 bases that match TRBD1. Trimming removed 4 bases from V and 3 bases from J; junction bases left unmatched: 5. From germline, CDR1 is SGHKS and CDR2 YYEKEE (reference sequence). CDR3 length: 14 amino acids. The CDR3 nucleotides read TGTGCCAGCAGCCTATCGACAGGGGGCTACGAGCAGTACTTC. Its protein product is CASSLSTGGYEQYF.

This chain joins TRBV27 and TRBJ2-2; D remains ambiguous. The germline V gene has CDR1 MNHEY and CDR2 SMNVEV (reference sequence). V lost 2 bases and J lost 5, with 6 bases in between. This CDR3 spans 13 amino acids. The CDR3, as DNA: TGTGCCAGCAGTTTAGGGCAAACCGGGGAGCTGTTTTTT. This encodes CASSLGQTGELFF.

This rearrangement joins TRBV29-1 to TRBJ2-7, with a weak D call TRBD2 (5 bases). The CDR3 covers 12 residues. The V end was cut by 6 bases, the J end by 3 bases, with 12 bases between. CDR1 and CDR2 (germline): SQVTM, ANQGSEA. The CDR3 region is CSVQPRGYEQYF. CDR3 coding DNA: TGCAGCGTCCAGCCCCGGGGCTACGAGCAGTACTTC.

This chain links TRBV7-9 with TRBJ1-2; 9 bases map to TRBD1. The germline V gene has CDR1 SEHNR and CDR2 FQNEAQ (reference sequence). The junction had 4 bases not matched to a gene; V was cut back by 2 bases and J by 6 bases. CDR3 length equals 14 residues. Here the CDR3 reads CASSLTGGEDGYTF. The DNA of the CDR3 is TGTGCCAGCAGCTTAACAGGGGGCGAGGATGGCTACACCTTC.

The V gene is TRBV3-1 (or the pseudogene TRBV3-2), the J gene TRBJ2-5, with D unclear. Germline CDR1 reads LGHDT; CDR2 reads YNNKEL (reference sequence). The CDR3 has 12 residues. V was trimmed by 0 bases and J by 7 bases, leaving 6 bases between them. The CDR3 nucleotides are TGTGCCAGCAGCCAAGAACGGGTGACCCAGTACTTC. This encodes CASSQERVTQYF.